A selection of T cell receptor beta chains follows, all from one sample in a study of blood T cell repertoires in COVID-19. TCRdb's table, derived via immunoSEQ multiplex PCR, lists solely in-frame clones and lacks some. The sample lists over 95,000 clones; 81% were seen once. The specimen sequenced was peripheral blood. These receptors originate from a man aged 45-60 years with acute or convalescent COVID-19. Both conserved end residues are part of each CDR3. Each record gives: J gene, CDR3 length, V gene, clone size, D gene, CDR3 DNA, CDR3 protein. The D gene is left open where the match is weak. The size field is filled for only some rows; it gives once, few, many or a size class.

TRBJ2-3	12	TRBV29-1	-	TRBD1	TGCAGCGTCGGACAGGGGGGGGATACGCAGTATTTT	CSVGQGGDTQYF
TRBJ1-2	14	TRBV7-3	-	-	TGTGCCAGCAGCGCAGTCCAGGGAAACTATGGCTACACCTTC	CASSAVQGNYGYTF
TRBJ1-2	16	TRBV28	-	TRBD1	TGTGCCAGCAGTGGAATACAGGACAGGGGATACTATGGCTACACCTTC	CASSGIQDRGYYGYTF
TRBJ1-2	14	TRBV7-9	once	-	TGTGCCAGCAGCTTTGGGGGCCTGGACTATGGCTACACCTTC	CASSFGGLDYGYTF
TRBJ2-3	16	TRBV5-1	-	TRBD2	TGCGCCAGCAGCTTGGCCAGCGGGGGGAGCACAGATACGCAGTATTTT	CASSLASGGSTDTQYF
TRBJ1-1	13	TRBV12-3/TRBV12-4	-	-	TGTGCCAGCAGTTTCGTTCTGAACACTGAAGCTTTCTTT	CASSFVLNTEAFF
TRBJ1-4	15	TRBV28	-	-	TGTGCCAGCAGCCGGCCCGGGGGGGGGCGGGAAAAACTGTTTTTT	CASSRPGGGREKLFF
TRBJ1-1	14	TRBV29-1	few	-	TGCAGCGTTGGACAGACCTCTTTTTTAACTGAAGCTTTCTTT	CSVGQTSFLTEAFF
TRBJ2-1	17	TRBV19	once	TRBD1	TGTGCCAGTAGTATTCGAGGGGGCGCCGGACGGAGAGATGAGCAGTTCTTC	CASSIRGGAGRRDEQFF
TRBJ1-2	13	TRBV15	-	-	TGTGCCACCAGCACTCGGTGGGGGGACGGCTACACCTTC	CATSTRWGDGYTF
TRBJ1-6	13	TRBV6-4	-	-	TGTGCCAGCAGTGACGACAGGTGGACACCCCTCCACTTT	CASSDDRWTPLHF
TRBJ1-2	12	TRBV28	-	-	TGTGCCAGCAGTTTGACCACAGGGCACGTCACCTTC	CASSLTTGHVTF
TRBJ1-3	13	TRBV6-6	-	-	TGTGCCAGCACCATCCGCCGGGGAAACACCATATATTTT	CASTIRRGNTIYF
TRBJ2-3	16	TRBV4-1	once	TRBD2	TGCGCCAGCAGCCCGGCGACTAGCGGGGGCACAGATACGCAGTATTTT	CASSPATSGGTDTQYF
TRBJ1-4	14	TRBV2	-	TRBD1	TGTGCCAGCATTCGACAGGGGACTAATGAAAAACTGTTTTTT	CASIRQGTNEKLFF
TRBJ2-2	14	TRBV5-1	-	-	TGCGCCAGCAGGAAAGGGGATAACACCGGGGAGCTGTTTTTT	CASRKGDNTGELFF
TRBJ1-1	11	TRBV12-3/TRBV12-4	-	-	TGTGCCAGCGGTCAGGGCACTGAAGCTTTCTTT	CASGQGTEAFF
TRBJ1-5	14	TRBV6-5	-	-	TGTGCCACCAGGATAGATCATAGCAATCAGCCCCAGCATTTT	CATRIDHSNQPQHF
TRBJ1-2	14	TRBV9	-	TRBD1	TGTGCCAGCAGCGTCGGACAGGGGAACTATGGCTACACCTTC	CASSVGQGNYGYTF
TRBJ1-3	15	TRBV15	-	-	TGTGCCACCAGCAGAGAATTCTTCTCTGGAAACACCATATATTTT	CATSREFFSGNTIYF
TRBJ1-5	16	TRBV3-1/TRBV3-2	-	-	TGTGCCAGCAGCCATTCCGGGACATATAGCAATCAGCCCCAGCATTTT	CASSHSGTYSNQPQHF
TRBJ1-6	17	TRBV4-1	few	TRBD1	TGCGCCAGCAGCCAAGGACCGGGACAGGGATATAATTCACCCCTCCACTTT	CASSQGPGQGYNSPLHF
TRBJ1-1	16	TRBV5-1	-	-	TGCGCCAGCAGTTCTAAACTATCAGGGTCGAACACTGAAGCTTTCTTT	CASSSKLSGSNTEAFF
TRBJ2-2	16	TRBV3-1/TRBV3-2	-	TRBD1	TGTGCCAGCAGCCAAGATTTGACAGGGAAGGCCGGGGAGCTGTTTTTT	CASSQDLTGKAGELFF
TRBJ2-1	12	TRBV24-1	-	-	TGTGCCACCAGTGCGCAGGGCTATGAGCAGTTCTTC	CATSAQGYEQFF
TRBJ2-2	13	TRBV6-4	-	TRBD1	TGTGCCAGCAGGACAGGGGACACCGGGGAGCTGTTTTTT	CASRTGDTGELFF
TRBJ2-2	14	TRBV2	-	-	TGTGCCAGCCTTGACTCCCGCCGCACCGGGGAGCTGTTTTTT	CASLDSRRTGELFF
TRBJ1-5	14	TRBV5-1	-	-	TGCGCCAGCAGCTTCGGGGATGGCAATCAGCCCCAGCATTTT	CASSFGDGNQPQHF
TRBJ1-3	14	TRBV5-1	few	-	TGCGCCAGCAGCCCGACAGGCTCTGGAAACACCATATATTTT	CASSPTGSGNTIYF
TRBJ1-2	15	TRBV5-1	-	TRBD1	TGCGCCAGCAGTAGAGGGACAGGGGGTATGGTTGGCTACACCTTC	CASSRGTGGMVGYTF
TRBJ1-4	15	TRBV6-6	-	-	TGTGCCAGCAGTTACTCGAAGCGGGCTAGTGAAAAACTGTTTTTT	CASSYSKRASEKLFF
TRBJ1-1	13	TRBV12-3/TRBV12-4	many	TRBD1	TGTGCCAGCAGTTACAGGGGGGACACTGAAGCTTTCTTT	CASSYRGDTEAFF
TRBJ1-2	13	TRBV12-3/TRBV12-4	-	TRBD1	TGTGCCAGCAGTCCGGACAGGGATACTGGCTACACCTTC	CASSPDRDTGYTF
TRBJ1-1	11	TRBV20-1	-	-	TGCAGTGCTTGGACACAAACTGAAGCTTTCTTT	CSAWTQTEAFF
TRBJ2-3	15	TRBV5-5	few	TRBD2	TGTGCCAGCAGCTTGGGGGCTAGCGGGGGGCTTACGCAGTATTTT	CASSLGASGGLTQYF
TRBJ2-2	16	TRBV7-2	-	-	TGTGCCAGCAGCTTAGGGGACCCGAGGGGACACGGGGAGCTGTTTTTT	CASSLGDPRGHGELFF
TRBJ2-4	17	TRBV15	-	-	TGTGCCACCAGCAGAGATCCTGGTGGACAAGCCAAAAACATTCAGTACTTC	CATSRDPGGQAKNIQYF
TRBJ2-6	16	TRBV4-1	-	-	TGCGCCAGCAGCATTGGTCACACCTCTGGGGCCAACGTCCTGACTTTC	CASSIGHTSGANVLTF
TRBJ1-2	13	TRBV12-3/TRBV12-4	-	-	TGTGCCAGCAGTTTAACCGGGGAGAAACTCTACGCCTTC	CASSLTGEKLYAF
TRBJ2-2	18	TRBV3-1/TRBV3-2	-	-	TGTGCCAGCAGCCGATATGGACAGGGAGGGGCAGCCACCGGGGAGCTGTTTTTT	CASSRYGQGGAATGELFF
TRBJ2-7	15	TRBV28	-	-	TGTGCCAGCACTAAACCCAGGGGCCTGACCTACGAGCAGTACTTC	CASTKPRGLTYEQYF
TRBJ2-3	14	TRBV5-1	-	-	TGCGCCAGCAGCCCCACCCAGAGCACAGATACGCAGTATTTT	CASSPTQSTDTQYF
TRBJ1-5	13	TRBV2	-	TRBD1	TGTGCCAGCACGAGGGGGCCTAATCAGCCCCAGCATTTT	CASTRGPNQPQHF